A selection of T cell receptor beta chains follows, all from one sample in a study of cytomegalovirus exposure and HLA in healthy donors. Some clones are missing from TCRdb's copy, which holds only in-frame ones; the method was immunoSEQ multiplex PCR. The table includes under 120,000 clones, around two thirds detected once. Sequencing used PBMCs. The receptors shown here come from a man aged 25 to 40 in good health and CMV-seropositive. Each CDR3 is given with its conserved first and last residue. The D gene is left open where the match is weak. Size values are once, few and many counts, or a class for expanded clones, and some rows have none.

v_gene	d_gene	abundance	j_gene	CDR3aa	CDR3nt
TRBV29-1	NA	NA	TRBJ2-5	CSVLADQETQYF	TGCAGCGTCCTGGCGGATCAAGAGACCCAGTACTTC
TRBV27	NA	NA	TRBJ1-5	CASSLAGNQPQHF	TGTGCCAGCAGTTTGGCGGGAAATCAGCCCCAGCATTTT
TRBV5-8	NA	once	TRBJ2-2	CASSNQGPELFF	TGTGCCAGCAGCAATCAGGGGCCAGAGCTGTTTTTT
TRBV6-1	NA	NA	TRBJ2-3	CASSPGGRGDTQYF	TGTGCCAGCAGCCCAGGGGGGCGGGGAGATACGCAGTATTTT
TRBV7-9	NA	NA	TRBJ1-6	CASSTSGGAPNSPLHF	TGTGCCAGCAGCACGTCGGGGGGGGCCCCAAATTCACCCCTCCACTTT
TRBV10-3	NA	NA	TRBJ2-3	CATEVVGSDTQYF	TGTGCCACCGAGGTCGTGGGTTCAGATACGCAGTATTTT
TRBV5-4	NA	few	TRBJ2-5	CASSLQGRGETQYF	TGTGCCAGCAGCTTGCAGGGGCGAGGAGAGACCCAGTACTTC
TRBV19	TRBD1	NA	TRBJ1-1	CASNTGTVNTEAFF	TGTGCCAGTAATACCGGGACAGTGAACACTGAAGCTTTCTTT
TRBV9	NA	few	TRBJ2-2	CASSVKWDTTSSGELFF	TGTGCCAGCAGCGTAAAGTGGGACACAACTTCCTCCGGGGAGCTGTTTTTT
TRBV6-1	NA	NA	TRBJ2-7	CASSEAGPLSHEQYF	TGTGCCAGCAGTGAAGCGGGCCCTCTTTCCCACGAGCAGTACTTC
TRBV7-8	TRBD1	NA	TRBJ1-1	CASSQGQARGRNTEAFF	TGTGCCAGCAGCCAAGGACAGGCACGGGGAAGGAACACTGAAGCTTTCTTT
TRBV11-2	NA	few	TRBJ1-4	CASSPSTNEKLFF	TGTGCCAGCAGCCCCTCAACTAATGAAAAACTGTTTTTT
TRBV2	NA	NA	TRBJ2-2	CASSERETGELFF	TGTGCCAGCAGTGAACGAGAAACCGGGGAGCTGTTTTTT
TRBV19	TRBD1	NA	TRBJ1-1	CASTGGAPNTEAFF	TGTGCCAGCACAGGGGGCGCCCCGAACACTGAAGCTTTCTTT
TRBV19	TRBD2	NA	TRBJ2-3	CASRSSGGAVDTQYF	TGTGCCAGTAGGTCAAGCGGGGGGGCCGTAGATACGCAGTATTTT
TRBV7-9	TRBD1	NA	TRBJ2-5	CASSLGRDRDRETQYF	TGTGCCAGCAGCTTAGGACGGGACAGGGATCGAGAGACCCAGTACTTC
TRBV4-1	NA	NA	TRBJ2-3	CASSQDDGGTDTQYF	TGCGCCAGCAGCCAAGATGACGGGGGAACAGATACGCAGTATTTT
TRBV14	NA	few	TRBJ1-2	CASSQDRRGGYTF	TGTGCCAGCAGCCAAGACAGGCGCGGGGGCTACACCTTC
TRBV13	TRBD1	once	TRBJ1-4	CASSSGTGWNEKLFF	TGTGCCAGCAGCTCGGGGACAGGCTGGAATGAAAAACTGTTTTTT
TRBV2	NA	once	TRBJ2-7	CASSESWRATYEQYF	TGTGCCAGCAGTGAAAGCTGGCGGGCGACCTACGAGCAGTACTTC
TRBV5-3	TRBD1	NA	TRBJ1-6	CARTDRQGRNSPLHF	TGTGCCAGAACCGACCGACAGGGAAGGAATTCACCCCTCCACTTT
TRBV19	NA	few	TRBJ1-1	CASSIDRRSTEAFF	TGTGCCAGTAGTATAGATCGGAGAAGTACTGAAGCTTTCTTT
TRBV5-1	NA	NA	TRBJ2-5	CASSIQETQYF	TGCGCCAGCAGCATACAAGAGACCCAGTACTTC
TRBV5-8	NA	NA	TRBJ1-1	CASSWASGRTEAFF	TGTGCCAGCAGCTGGGCTTCAGGGAGGACTGAAGCTTTCTTT